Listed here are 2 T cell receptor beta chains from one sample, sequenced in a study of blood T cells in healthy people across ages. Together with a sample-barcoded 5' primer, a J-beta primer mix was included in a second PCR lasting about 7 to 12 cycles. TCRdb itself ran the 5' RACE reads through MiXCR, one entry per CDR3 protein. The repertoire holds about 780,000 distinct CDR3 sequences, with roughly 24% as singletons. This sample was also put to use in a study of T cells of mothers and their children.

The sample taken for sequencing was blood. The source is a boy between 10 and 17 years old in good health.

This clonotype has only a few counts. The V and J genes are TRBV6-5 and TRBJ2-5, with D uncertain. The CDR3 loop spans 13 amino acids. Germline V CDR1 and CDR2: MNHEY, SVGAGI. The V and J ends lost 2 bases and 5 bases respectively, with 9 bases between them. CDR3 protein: CASSYTHGETQYF. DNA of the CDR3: TGTGCCAGCAGTTACACTCATGGGGAGACCCAGTACTTC.

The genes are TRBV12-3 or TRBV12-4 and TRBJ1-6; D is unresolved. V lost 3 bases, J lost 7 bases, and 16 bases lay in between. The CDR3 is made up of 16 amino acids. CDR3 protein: CASSFQPLSRNSPLHF. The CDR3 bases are TGTGCCAGCAGTTTCCAGCCTTTGTCTAGGAATTCACCCCTCCACTTT.